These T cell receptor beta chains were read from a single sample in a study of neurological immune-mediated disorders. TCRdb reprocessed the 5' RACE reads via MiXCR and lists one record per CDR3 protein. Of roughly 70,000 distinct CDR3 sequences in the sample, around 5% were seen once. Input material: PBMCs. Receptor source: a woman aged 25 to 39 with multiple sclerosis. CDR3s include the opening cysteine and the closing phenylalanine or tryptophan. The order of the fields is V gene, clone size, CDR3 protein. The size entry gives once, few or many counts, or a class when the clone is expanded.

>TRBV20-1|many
CSVRRGAGAETQYF
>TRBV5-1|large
CASSLTPYNEQFF
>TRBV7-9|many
CASSLEGRTEWSSTDTQYF
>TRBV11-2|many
CASSLRTGYSYEQYF
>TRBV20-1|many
CSARPSSGGALETQYF
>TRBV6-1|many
CASSERIVGDTQYF
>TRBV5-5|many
CASSLEEVSQPQHF
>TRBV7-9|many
CASSSTSGALPGNEQFF
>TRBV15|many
CATLGEYEQFF
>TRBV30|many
CAWSSSGGGDEQFF
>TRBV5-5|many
CASSSGQLNSPLHF
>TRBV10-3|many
CASRDKSTDTQYF